A single sample gave rise to the 6 T cell receptor beta chains below, sequenced in a study of Ad26.COV2.S vaccination and SARS-CoV-2 variants. Profiling relied on immunoSEQ multiplex PCR, and the TCRdb table lists in-frame clones only, not all of them. The sample lists hundreds of thousands of clones, around 92% occurring once. The treatment here: around 19 received Ad26.COV2.S at low or high dose, single or two shots; roughly five received placebo; per-sample allocation not given. On day 63 after the first injection, vaccine and placebo recipients gave samples. The sample was peripheral blood, taken in a trial of Ad26.COV2.S vaccine versus placebo. All receptors come from a person between 18 and 59 years old who received the Ad26.COV2.S COVID-19 vaccine or a placebo.

Notes on this clone: The DNA is omitted, as the CDR3 cannot be located on it reliably, and the CDR3 follows TCRdb's listing. This rearrangement joins TRBV19 to TRBJ1-5. The CDR3 length is 15 residues, termini included. CDR1 and CDR2 from the germline V gene are LNHDA and SQIVND (reference sequence). Here the CDR3 reads CASTSGQGGNQPQHF.

This rearrangement joins TRBV30 to TRBJ1-5; 8 nucleotides match TRBD1. This CDR3 spans 15 amino acids. Germline lookup yields CDR1 GTSNPN and CDR2 SVGIG (reference sequence). V lost 5 bases to trimming and J lost 6 bases; unmatched junction nucleotides: 12. This CDR3 is CAWPLGEDRAQPQHF. For the CDR3, the DNA is TGTGCCTGGCCCCTAGGGGAGGACAGGGCTCAGCCCCAGCATTTT.

The V and J genes are TRBV21-1 and TRBJ2-1. TRBV21-1 is a pseudogene. This CDR3 contains 13 residues. The CDR3 sequence is CASSRDSPREQFF. CDR3 bases: TGTGCCAGCAGCAGGGATTCTCCCCGGGAGCAGTTCTTC.

The chain carries TRBV19 and TRBJ1-1, with D hard to call. This CDR3 contains 16 residues. The germline V and J ends were trimmed by 3 bases and 8 bases, with 22 bases remaining between them. CDR1 is LNHDA and CDR2 is SQIVND in the germline V gene (reference sequence). This CDR3 reads CASSIGTEHPYVEAFF. The CDR3 nucleotides are TGTGCCAGTAGTATTGGTACCGAACACCCCTATGTGGAAGCTTTCTTT. The full variable domain, completed using reference TRBV19 and TRBJ1-1, is DGGITQSPKYLFRKEGQNVTLSCEQNLNHDAMYWYRQDPGQGLRLIYYSQIVNDFQKGDIAEGYSVSREKKESFPLTVTSAQKNPTAFYLCASSIGTEHPYVEAFFGQGTRLTVV.

The genes are TRBV24-1 and TRBJ2-1; D is undetermined. Germline loops: CDR1 KGHDR, CDR2 SFDVKD. The CDR3 sequence is 15 residues long. V was trimmed by 4 bases and J by 7 bases, leaving 16 bases between them. CDR3: CATSEASGPPNEQFF. DNA of the CDR3: TGTGCCACCAGTGAGGCCTCAGGCCCCCCTAATGAGCAGTTCTTC.

This CDR3 is CASSPGTAGNTIYF. The DNA for the CDR3 is TGTGCCAGTAGTCCCGGAACGGCAGGCAACACCATATATTTT. The chain has TRBV19 and TRBJ1-3; D not certain. V was clipped by 5 bases and J by 7 bases, with 15 bases between them. The CDR3 covers 14 residues. The V gene's germline CDR1 is LNHDA and CDR2 SQIVND (reference sequence).